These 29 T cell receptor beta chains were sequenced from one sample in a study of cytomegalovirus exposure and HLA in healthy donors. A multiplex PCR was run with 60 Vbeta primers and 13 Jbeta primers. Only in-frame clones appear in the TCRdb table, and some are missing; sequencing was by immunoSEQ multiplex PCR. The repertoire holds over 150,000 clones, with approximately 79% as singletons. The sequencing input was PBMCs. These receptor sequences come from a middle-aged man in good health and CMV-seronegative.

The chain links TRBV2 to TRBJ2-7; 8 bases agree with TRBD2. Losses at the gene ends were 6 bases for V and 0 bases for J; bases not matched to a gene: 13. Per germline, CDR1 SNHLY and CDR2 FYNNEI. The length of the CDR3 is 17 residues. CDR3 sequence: CASSQVPGAGDSYEQYF. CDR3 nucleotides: TGTGCCAGCAGCCAAGTGCCGGGAGCGGGAGACTCCTACGAGCAGTACTTC.

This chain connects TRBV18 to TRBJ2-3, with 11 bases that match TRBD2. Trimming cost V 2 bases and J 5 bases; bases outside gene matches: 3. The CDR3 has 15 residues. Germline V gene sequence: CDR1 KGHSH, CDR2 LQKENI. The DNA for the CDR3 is TGTGCCAGCTCACCAGCTAGCGGGGGGCGAGATACGCAGTATTTT. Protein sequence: CASSPASGGRDTQYF.

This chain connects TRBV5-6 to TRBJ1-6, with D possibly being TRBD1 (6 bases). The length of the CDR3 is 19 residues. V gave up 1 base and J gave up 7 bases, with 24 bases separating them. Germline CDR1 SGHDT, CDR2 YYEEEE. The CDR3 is CASSLSIGQGPRMNSPLHF. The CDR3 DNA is TGTGCCAGCAGCTTGAGCATAGGTCAGGGGCCGCGCATGAATTCACCCCTCCACTTT.

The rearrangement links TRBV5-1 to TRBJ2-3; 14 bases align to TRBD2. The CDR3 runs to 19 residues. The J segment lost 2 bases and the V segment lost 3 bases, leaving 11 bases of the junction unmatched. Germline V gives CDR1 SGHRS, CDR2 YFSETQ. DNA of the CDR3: TGCGCCAGCAGCTCCGGACTAGCGGGGGGCTCATCAACCACAGATACGCAGTATTTT. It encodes CASSSGLAGGSSTTDTQYF.

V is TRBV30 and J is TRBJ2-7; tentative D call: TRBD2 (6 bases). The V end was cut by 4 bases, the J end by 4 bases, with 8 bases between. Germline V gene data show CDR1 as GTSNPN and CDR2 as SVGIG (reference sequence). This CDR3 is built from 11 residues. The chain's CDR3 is CAWTGGYEQYF. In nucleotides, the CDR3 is TGTGCCTGGACCGGGGGATACGAGCAGTACTTC.

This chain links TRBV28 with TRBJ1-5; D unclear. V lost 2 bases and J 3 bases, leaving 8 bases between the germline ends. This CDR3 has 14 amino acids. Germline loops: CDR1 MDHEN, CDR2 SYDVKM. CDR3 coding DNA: TGTGCCAGCAGTTTAGTCCAGAACAATCAGCCCCAGCATTTT. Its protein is CASSLVQNNQPQHF.

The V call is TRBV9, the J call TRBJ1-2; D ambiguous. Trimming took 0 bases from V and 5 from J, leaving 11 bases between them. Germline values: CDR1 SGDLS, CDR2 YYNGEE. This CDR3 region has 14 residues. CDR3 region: CASSVVGDGYGYTF. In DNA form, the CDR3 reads TGTGCCAGCAGCGTAGTCGGGGATGGGTATGGCTACACCTTC.

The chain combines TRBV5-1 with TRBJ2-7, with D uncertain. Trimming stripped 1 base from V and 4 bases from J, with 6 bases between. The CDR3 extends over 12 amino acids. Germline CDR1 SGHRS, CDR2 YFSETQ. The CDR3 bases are TGCGCCAGCAGCTTGTCCGGGTACGAGCAGTACTTC. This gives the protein CASSLSGYEQYF.

The CDR3 DNA follows: TGTGCCAGCAGTGGGGGCAGGGCTACTGTGCGGGGCACTGAAGCTTTCTTT. The encoded protein is CASSGGRATVRGTEAFF. The chain recombines TRBV6-1 with TRBJ1-1; tentative D call: TRBD1 (5 bases). The CDR3 length is 17 residues. Deletions cut 4 bases from V and 4 bases from J, with 22 bases between. CDR1 MNHNS and CDR2 SASEGT come from the germline V gene.

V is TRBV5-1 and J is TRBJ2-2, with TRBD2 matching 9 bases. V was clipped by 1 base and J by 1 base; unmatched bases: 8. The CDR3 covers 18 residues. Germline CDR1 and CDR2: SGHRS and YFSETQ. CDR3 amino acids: CASSLSGGGARNTGELFF. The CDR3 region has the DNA TGCGCCAGCAGCTTGAGTGGCGGGGGGGCGCGGAACACCGGGGAGCTGTTTTTT. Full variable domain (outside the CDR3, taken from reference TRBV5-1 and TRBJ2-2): KAGVTQTPRYLIKTRGQQVTLSCSPISGHRSVSWYQQTPGQGLQFLFEYFSETQRNKGNFPGRFSGRQFSNSRSEMNVSTLELGDSALYLCASSLSGGGARNTGELFFGEGSRLTVL.

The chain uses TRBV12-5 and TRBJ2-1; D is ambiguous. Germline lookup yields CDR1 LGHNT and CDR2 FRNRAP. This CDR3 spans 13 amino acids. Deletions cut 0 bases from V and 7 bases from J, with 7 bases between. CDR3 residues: CASGLVVGNEQFF. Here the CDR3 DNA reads TGTGCTAGTGGTTTGGTTGTCGGGAATGAGCAGTTCTTC.

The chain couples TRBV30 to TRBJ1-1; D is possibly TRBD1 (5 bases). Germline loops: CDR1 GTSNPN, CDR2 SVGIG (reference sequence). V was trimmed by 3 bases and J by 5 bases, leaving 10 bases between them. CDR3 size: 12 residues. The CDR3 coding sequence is TGTGCCTGGAGGCCGGGGGTTACTGAAGCTTTCTTT. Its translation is CAWRPGVTEAFF.

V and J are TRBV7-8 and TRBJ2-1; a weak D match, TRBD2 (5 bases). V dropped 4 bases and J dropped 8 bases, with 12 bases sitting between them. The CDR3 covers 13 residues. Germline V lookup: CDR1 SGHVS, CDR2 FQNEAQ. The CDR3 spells CASSYQIGDEQFF. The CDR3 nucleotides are TGTGCCAGCAGCTACCAAATCGGGGATGAGCAGTTCTTC.

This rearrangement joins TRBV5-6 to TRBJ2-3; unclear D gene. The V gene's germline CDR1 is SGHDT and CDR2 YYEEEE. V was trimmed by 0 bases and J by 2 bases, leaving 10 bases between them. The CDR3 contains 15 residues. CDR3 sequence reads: CASSLGIWATDTQYF. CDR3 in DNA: TGTGCCAGCAGCTTGGGGATCTGGGCCACAGATACGCAGTATTTT.

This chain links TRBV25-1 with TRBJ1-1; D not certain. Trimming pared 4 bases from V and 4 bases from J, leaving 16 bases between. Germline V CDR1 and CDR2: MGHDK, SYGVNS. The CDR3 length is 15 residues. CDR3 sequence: CASSGLGGSGTEAFF. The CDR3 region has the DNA TGTGCCAGCAGTGGACTAGGAGGAAGCGGCACTGAAGCTTTCTTT.

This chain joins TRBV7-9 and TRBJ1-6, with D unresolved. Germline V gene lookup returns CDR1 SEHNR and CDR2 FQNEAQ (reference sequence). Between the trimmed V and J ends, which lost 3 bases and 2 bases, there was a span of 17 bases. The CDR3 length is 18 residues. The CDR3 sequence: CASSFSGNPPTYNSPLHF. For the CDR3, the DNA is TGTGCCAGCAGCTTTTCGGGAAACCCCCCCACCTATAATTCACCCCTCCACTTT. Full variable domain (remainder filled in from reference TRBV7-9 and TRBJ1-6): DTGVSQNPRHKITKRGQNVTFRCDPISEHNRLYWYRQTLGQGPEFLTYFQNEAQLEKSRLLSDRFSAERPKGSFSTLEIQRTEQGDSAMYLCASSFSGNPPTYNSPLHFGNGTRLTVT.

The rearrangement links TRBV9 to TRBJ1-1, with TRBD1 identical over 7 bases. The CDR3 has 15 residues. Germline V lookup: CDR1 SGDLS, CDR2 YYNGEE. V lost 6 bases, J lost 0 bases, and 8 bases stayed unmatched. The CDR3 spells CASTSGQSMNTEAFF. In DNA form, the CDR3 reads TGTGCCAGCACCTCGGGACAGAGCATGAACACTGAAGCTTTCTTT.

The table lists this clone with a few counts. The DNA of the CDR3 is TGTGCCAGCAGCTTGGCAGGTGATAGCAATCAGCCCCAGCATTTT. This sequence encodes CASSLAGDSNQPQHF. The chain employs TRBV7-9 and TRBJ1-5, with unresolved D. CDR3 size: 15 residues. Germline loops: CDR1 SEHNR, CDR2 FQNEAQ (reference sequence). V lost 3 bases and J 0 bases, leaving 9 bases between the germline ends.

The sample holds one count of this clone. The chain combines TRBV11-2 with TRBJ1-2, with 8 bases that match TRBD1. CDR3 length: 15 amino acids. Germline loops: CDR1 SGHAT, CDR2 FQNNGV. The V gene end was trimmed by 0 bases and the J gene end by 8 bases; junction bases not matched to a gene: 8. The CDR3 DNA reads TGTGCCAGCAGCTTAGATCATGGACAGGGTCTAGGCTACACCTTC. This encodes CASSLDHGQGLGYTF.

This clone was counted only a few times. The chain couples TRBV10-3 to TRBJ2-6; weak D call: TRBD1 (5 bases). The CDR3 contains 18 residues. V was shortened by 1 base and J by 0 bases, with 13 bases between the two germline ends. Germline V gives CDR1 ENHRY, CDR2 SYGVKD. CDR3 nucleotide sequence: TGTGCCATCAGTGAGTGGGGCATATCCTCCTCTGGGGCCAACGTCCTGACTTTC. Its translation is CAISEWGISSSGANVLTF.

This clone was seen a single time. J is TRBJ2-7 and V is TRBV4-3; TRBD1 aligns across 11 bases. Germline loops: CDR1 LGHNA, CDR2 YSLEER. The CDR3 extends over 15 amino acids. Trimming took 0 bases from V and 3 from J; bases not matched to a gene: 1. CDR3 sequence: CASSQEGQGGYEQYF. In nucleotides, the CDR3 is TGCGCCAGCAGCCAAGAGGGACAGGGGGGCTACGAGCAGTACTTC.

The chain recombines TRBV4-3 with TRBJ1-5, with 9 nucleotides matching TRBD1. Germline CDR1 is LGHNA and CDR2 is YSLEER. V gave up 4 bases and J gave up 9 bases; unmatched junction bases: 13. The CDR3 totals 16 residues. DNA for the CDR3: TGCGCCAGCAGCCCCCAGCCGGGACAGGGTATTTCGCCCCAGCATTTT. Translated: CASSPQPGQGISPQHF.

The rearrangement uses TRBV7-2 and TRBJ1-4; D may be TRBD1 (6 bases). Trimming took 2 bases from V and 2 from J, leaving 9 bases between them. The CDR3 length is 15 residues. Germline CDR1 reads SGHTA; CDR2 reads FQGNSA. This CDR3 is CASSLTGSTNEKLFF. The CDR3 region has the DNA TGTGCCAGCAGCTTAACAGGGAGCACTAATGAAAAACTGTTTTTT. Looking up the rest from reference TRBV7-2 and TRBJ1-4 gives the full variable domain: GAGVSQSPSNKVTEKGKDVELRCDPISGHTALYWYRQSLGQGLEFLIYFQGNSAPDKSGLPSDRFSAERTGGSVSTLTIQRTQQEDSAVYLCASSLTGSTNEKLFFGSGTQLSVL.

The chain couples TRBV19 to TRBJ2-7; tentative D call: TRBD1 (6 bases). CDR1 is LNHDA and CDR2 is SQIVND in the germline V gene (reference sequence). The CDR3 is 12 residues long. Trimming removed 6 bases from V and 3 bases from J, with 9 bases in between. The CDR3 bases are TGTGCCAGTAGGGACAGTTACTACGAGCAGTACTTC. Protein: CASRDSYYEQYF.

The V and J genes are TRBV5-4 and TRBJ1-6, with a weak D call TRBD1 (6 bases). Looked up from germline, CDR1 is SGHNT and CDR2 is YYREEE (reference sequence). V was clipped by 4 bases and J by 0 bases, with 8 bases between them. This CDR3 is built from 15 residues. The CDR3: CASSDRSSYNSPLHF. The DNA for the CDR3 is TGTGCCAGCAGCGACAGGAGCTCCTATAATTCACCCCTCCACTTT.

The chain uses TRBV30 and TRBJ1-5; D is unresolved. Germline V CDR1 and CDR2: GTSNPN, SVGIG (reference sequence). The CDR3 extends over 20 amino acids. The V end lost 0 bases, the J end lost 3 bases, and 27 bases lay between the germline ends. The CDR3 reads CAWSVSPSVRPSYPNQPQHF. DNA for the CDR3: TGTGCCTGGAGTGTATCCCCATCGGTCAGGCCCTCTTACCCCAATCAGCCCCAGCATTTT.

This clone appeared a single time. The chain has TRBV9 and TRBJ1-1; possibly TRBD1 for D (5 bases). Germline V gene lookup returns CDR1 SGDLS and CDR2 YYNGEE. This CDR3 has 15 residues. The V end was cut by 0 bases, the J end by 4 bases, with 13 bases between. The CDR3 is CASSVVPGGGTEAFF. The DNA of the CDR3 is TGTGCCAGCAGCGTAGTCCCCGGGGGGGGCACTGAAGCTTTCTTT.

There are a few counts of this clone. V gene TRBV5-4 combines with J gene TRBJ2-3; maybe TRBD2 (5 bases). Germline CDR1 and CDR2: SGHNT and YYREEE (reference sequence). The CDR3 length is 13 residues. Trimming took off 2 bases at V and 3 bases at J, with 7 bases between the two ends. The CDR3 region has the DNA TGTGCCAGCAGCTTTTCGGGGACAGATACGCAGTATTTT. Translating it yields CASSFSGTDTQYF.

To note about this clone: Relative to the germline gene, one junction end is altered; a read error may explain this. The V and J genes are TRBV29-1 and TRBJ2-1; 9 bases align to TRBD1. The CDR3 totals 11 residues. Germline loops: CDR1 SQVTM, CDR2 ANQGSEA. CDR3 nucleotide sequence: TGCAGCGTTGATTTCCGGGACAGGGAGATCTTC. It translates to CSVDFRDREIF.